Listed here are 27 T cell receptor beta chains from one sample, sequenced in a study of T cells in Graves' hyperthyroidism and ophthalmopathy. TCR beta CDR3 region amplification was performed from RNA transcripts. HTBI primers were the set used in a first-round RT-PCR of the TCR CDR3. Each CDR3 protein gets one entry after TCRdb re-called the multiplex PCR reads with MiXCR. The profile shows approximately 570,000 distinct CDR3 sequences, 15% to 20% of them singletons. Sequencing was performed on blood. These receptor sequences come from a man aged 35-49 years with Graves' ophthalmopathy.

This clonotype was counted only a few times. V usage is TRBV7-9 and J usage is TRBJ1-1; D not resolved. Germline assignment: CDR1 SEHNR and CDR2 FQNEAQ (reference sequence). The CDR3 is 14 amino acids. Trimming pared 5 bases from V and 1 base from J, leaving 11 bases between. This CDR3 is CASSAFTRNTEAFF. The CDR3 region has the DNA TGTGCCAGCAGCGCCTTCACTAGGAACACTGAAGCTTTCTTT.

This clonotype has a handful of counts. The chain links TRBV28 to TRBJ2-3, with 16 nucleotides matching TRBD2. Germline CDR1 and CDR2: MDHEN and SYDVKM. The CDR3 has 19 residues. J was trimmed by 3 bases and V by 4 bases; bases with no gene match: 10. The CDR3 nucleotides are TGTGCCAGCAGTTCACCGGGACTAGCGGGAGGGCCCGGGACAGATACGCAGTATTTT. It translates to CASSSPGLAGGPGTDTQYF.

Here the CDR3 reads CASSFWEGEQFYEQYF. In nucleotides, the CDR3 is TGTGCCAGCAGCTTTTGGGAGGGGGAACAGTTCTACGAGCAGTACTTC. The genes are TRBV7-3 and TRBJ2-7; D might be TRBD2 (7 bases). CDR3 length: 16 amino acids. Trimming removed 3 bases at V and 3 bases at J, with 18 bases between. Germline V lookup: CDR1 SGHTA, CDR2 FQGTGA.

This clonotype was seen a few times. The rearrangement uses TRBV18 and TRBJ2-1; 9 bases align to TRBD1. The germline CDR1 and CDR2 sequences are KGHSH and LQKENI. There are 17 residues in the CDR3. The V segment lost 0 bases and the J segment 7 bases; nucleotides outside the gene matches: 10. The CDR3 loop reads CASSPPVSQGARNEQFF. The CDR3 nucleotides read TGTGCCAGCTCACCACCGGTATCACAGGGGGCGCGAAATGAGCAGTTCTTC. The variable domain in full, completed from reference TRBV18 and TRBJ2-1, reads NAGVMQNPRHLVRRRGQEARLRCSPMKGHSHVYWYRQLPEEGLKFMVYLQKENIIDESGMPKERFSAEFPKEGPSILRIQQVVRGDSAAYFCASSPPVSQGARNEQFFGPGTRLTVL.

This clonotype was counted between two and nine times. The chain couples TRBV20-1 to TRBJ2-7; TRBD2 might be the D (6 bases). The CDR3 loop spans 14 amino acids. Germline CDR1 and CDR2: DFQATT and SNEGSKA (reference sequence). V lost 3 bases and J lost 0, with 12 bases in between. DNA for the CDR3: TGCAGTGCTAGGGAGCGGGTGAGCTCCTACGAGCAGTACTTC. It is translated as CSARERVSSYEQYF.

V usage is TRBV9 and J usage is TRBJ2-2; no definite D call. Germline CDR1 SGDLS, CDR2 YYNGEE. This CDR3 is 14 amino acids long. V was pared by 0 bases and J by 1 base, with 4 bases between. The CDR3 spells CASSVELNTGELFF. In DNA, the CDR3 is TGTGCCAGCAGCGTAGAGTTGAACACCGGGGAGCTGTTTTTT.

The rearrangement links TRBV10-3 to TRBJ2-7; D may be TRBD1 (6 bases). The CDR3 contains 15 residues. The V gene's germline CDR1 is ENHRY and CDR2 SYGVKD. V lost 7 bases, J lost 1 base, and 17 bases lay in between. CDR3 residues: CAIKGGAVSSYEQYF. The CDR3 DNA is TGTGCCATCAAAGGGGGAGCGGTTTCATCCTACGAGCAGTACTTC.

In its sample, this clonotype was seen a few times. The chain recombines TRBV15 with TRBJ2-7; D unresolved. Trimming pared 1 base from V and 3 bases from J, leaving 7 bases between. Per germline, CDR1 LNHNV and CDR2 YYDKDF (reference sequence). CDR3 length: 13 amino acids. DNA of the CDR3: TGTGCCACCAGCAGAGTCCGAAACTACGAGCAGTACTTC. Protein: CATSRVRNYEQYF.

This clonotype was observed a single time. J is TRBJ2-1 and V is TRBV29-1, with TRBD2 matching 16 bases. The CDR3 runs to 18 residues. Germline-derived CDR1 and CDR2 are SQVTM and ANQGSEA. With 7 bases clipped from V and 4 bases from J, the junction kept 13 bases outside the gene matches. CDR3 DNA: TGCAGCGCTCGGGGACTAGCGGGGGGGATGGGATTATACAATGAGCAGTTCTTC. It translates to CSARGLAGGMGLYNEQFF.

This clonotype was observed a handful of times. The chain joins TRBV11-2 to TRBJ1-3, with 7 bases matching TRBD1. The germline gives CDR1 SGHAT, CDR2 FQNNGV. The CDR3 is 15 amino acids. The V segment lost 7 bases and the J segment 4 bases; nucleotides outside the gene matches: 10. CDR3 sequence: CASTPDRVEGNTIYF. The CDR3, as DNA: TGTGCCAGCACCCCCGACAGGGTAGAAGGAAACACCATATATTTT.

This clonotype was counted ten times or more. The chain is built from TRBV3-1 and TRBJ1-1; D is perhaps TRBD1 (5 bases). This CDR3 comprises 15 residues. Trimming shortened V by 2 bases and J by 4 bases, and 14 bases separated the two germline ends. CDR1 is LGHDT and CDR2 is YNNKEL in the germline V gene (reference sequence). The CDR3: CASSQKGAGGTEAFF. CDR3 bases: TGTGCCAGCAGCCAAAAAGGGGCTGGGGGCACTGAAGCTTTCTTT.

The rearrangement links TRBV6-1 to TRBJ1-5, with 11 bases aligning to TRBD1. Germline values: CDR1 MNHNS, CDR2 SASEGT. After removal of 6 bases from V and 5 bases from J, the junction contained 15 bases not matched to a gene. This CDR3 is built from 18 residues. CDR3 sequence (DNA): TGTGCCAGCAGCAACCTCCTGGGACAGGGGGGGTACTATCAGCCCCAGCATTTT. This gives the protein CASSNLLGQGGYYQPQHF.

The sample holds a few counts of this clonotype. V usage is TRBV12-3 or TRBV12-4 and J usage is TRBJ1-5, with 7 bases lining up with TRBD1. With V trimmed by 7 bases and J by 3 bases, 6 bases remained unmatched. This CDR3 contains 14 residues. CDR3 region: CASTTGQPNQPQHF. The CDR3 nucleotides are TGTGCCAGCACCACGGGACAGCCCAATCAGCCCCAGCATTTT.

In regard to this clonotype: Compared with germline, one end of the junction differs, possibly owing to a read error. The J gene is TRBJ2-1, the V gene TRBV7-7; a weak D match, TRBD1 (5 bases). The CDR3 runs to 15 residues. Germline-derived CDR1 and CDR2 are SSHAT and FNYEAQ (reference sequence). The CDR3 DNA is TGTGCTAGCAGCTTAGCCCCGACAGTTTACAATGAGCAGTTCTTC. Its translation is CASSLAPTVYNEQFF.

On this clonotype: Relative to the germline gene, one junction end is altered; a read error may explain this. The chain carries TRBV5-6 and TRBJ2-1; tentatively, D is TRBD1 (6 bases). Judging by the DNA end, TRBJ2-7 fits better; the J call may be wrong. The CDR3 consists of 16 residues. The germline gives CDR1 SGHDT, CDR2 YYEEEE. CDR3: CVSRPTDSNAYNEQYF. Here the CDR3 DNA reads TGTGTCAGCCGCCCAACGGACAGTAATGCCTACAACGAGCAGTACTTC.

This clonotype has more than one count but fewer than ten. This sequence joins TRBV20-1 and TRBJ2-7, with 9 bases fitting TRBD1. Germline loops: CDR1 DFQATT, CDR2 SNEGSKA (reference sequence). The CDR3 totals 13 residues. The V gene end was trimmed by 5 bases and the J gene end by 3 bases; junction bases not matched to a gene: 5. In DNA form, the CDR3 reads TGCAGTGCTGGGGGACAGGGATTCTACGAGCAGTACTTC. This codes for CSAGGQGFYEQYF.

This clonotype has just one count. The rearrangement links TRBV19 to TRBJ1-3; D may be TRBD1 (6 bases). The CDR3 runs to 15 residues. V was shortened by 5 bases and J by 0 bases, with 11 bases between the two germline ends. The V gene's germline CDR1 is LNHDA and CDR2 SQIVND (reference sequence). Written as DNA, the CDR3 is TGTGCCAGTAGTCCACGGACAGACTCTGGAAACACCATATATTTT. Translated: CASSPRTDSGNTIYF. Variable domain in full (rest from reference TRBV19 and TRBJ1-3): DGGITQSPKYLFRKEGQNVTLSCEQNLNHDAMYWYRQDPGQGLRLIYYSQIVNDFQKGDIAEGYSVSREKKESFPLTVTSAQKNPTAFYLCASSPRTDSGNTIYFGEGSWLTVV.

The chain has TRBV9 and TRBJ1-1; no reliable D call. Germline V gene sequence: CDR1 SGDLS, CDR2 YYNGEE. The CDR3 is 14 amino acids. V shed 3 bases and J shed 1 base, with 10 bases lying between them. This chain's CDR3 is CASSARGGNTEAFF. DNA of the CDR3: TGTGCCAGCAGCGCCCGCGGAGGGAACACTGAAGCTTTCTTT.

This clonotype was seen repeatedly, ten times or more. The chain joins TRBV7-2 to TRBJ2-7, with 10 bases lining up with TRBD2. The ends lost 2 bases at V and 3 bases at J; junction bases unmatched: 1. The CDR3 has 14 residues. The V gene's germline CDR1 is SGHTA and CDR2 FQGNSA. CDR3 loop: CASSLQREGYEQYF. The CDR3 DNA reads TGTGCCAGCAGCTTACAGCGGGAGGGCTACGAGCAGTACTTC.

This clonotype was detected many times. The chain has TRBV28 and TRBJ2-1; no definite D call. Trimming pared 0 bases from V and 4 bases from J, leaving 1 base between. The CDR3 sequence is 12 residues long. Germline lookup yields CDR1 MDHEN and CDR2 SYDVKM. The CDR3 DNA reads TGTGCCAGCAGTTTATGGTACAATGAGCAGTTCTTC. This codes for CASSLWYNEQFF.

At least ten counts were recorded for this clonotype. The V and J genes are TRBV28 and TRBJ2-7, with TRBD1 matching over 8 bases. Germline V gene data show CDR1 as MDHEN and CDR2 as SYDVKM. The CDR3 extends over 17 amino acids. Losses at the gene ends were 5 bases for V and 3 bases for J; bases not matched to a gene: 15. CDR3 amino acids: CASSLFSGGRGLYEQYF. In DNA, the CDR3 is TGTGCCAGCAGTCTCTTCTCTGGGGGCAGGGGGCTCTACGAGCAGTACTTC.

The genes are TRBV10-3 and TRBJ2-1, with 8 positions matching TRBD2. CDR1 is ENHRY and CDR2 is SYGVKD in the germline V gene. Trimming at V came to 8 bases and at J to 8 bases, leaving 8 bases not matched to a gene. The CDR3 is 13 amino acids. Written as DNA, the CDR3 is TGTGCCATCTCCGCATCACTAGCGGATGAGCAGTTCTTC. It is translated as CAISASLADEQFF.

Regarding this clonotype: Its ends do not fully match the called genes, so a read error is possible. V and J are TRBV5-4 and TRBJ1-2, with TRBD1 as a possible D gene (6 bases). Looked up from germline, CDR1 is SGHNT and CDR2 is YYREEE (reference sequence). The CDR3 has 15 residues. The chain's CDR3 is CTSSSRTESNYGYTF. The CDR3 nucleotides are TGTACCAGCAGCTCTAGGACAGAGTCTAACTATGGCTACACCTTC.

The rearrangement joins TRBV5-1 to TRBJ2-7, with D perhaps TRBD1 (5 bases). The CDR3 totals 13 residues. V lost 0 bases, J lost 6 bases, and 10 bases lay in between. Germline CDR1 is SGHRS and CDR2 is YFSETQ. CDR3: CASSLEPGIEQYF. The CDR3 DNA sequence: TGCGCCAGCAGCTTGGAGCCAGGGATCGAGCAGTACTTC. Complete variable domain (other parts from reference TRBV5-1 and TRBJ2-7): KAGVTQTPRYLIKTRGQQVTLSCSPISGHRSVSWYQQTPGQGLQFLFEYFSETQRNKGNFPGRFSGRQFSNSRSEMNVSTLELGDSALYLCASSLEPGIEQYFGPGTRLTVT.

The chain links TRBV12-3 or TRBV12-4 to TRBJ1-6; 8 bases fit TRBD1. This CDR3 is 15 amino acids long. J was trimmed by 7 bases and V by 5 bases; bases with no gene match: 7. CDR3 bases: TGTGCCAGCAGTCCCGGGACAGGTGAAAATTCACCCCTCCACTTT. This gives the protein CASSPGTGENSPLHF.

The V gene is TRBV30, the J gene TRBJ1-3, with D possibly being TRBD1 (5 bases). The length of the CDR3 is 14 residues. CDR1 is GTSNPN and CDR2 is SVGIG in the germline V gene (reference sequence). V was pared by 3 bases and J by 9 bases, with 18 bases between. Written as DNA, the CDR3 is TGTGCCTGGAGCCAGGGCCCGGGAAGGGGCACCATATATTTT. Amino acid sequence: CAWSQGPGRGTIYF.

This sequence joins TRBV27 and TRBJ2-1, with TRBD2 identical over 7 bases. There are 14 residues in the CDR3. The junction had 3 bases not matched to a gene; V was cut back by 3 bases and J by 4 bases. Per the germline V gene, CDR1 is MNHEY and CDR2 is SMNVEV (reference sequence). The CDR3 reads CASSFSGDYNEQFF. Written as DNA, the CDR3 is TGTGCCAGCAGTTTCAGCGGGGATTACAATGAGCAGTTCTTC.